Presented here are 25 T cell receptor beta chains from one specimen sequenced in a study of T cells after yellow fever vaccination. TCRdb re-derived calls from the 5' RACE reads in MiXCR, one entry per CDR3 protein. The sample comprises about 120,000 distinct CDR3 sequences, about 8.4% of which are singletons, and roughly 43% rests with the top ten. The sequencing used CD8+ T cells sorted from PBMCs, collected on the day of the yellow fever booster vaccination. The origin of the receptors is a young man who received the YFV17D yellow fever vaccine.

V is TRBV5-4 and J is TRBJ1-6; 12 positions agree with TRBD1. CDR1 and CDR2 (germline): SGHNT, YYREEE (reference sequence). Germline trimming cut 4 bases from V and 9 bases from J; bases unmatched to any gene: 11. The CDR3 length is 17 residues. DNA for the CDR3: TGTGCCAGCAGCCCATACTCCGGGACAGGGGGCACTTCACCCCTCCACTTT. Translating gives CASSPYSGTGGTSPLHF.

The CDR3 here is CASSLALAEQYF. CDR3 sequence (DNA): TGTGCCAGCAGCTTAGCTCTAGCGGAGCAGTATTTT. The chain recombines TRBV7-9 with TRBJ2-3, with TRBD2 matching 7 bases. The CDR3 consists of 12 residues. The V and J ends lost 0 bases and 11 bases, in that order; junction bases with no gene match: 2. Germline assignment: CDR1 SEHNR and CDR2 FQNEAQ (reference sequence).

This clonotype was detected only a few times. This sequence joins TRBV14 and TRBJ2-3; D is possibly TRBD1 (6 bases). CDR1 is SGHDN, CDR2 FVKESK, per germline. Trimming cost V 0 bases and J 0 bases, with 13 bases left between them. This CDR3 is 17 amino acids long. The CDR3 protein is CASSQEYNRVSTDTQYF. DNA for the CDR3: TGTGCCAGCAGCCAAGAATATAACAGGGTCAGCACAGATACGCAGTATTTT. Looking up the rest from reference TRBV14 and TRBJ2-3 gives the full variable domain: EAGVTQFPSHSVIEKGQTVTLRCDPISGHDNLYWYRRVMGKEIKFLLHFVKESKQDESGMPNNRFLAERTGGTYSTLKVQPAELEDSGVYFCASSQEYNRVSTDTQYFGPGTRLTVL.

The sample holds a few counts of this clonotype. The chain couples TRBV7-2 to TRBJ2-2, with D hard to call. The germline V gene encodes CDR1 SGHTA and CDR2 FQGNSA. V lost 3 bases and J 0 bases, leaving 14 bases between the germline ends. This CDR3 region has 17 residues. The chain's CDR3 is CASSFRSINANTGELFF. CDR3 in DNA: TGTGCCAGCAGCTTCCGTAGCATAAACGCGAACACCGGGGAGCTGTTTTTT.

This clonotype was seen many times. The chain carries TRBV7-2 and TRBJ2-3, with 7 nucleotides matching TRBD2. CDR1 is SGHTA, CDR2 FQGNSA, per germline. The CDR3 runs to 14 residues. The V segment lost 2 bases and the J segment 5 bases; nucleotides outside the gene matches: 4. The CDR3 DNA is TGTGCCAGCAGCTTACTTGGGGAGGGAGATACGCAGTATTTT. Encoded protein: CASSLLGEGDTQYF.

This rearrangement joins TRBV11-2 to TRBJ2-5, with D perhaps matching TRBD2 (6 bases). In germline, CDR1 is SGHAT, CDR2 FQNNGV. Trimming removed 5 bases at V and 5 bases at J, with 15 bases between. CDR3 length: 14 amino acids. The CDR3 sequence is CASSRRGGQETQYF. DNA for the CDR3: TGTGCCAGCAGCCGGCGGGGTGGGCAGGAGACCCAGTACTTC.

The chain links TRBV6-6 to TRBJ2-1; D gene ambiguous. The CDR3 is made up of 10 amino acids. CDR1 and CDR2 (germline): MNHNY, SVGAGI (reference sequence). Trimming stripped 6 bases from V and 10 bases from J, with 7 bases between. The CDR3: CASRKTEQFF. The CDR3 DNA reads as TGTGCCAGCAGAAAAACAGAGCAGTTCTTC.

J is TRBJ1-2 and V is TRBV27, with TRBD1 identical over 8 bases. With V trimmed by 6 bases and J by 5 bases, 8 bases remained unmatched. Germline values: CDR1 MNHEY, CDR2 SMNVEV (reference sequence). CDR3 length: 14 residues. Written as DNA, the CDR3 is TGTGCCAGCAGCCCCCAGGGGGCACAGTATGGCTACACCTTC. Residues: CASSPQGAQYGYTF.

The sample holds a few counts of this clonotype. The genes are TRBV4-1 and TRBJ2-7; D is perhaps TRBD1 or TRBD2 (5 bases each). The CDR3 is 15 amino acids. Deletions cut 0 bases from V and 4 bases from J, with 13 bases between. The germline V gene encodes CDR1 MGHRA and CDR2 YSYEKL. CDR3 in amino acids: CASSQDPQGPYEQYV. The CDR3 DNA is TGCGCCAGCAGCCAAGATCCCCAGGGACCGTACGAGCAGTACGTC.

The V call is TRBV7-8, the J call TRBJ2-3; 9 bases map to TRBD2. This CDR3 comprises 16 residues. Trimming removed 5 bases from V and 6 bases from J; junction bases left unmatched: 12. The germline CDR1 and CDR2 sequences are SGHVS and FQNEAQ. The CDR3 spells CASSPRASGNADTQYF. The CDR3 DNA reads TGTGCCAGCAGCCCTCGGGCTAGCGGGAACGCCGATACGCAGTATTTT.

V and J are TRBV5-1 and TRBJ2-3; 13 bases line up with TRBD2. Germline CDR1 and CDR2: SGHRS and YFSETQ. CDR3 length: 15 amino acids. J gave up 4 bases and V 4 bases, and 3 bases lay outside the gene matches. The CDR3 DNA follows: TGCGCCAGCAGCAAAGGGACTAGCGGGGCAGATACGCAGTATTTT. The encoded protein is CASSKGTSGADTQYF.

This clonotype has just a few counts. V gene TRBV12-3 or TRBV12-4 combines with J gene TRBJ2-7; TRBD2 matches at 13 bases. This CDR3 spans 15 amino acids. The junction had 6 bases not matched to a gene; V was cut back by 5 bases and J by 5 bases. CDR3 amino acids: CASSPTSGGTNEQYF. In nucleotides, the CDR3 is TGTGCCAGCAGTCCGACTAGCGGGGGGACCAACGAGCAGTACTTC.

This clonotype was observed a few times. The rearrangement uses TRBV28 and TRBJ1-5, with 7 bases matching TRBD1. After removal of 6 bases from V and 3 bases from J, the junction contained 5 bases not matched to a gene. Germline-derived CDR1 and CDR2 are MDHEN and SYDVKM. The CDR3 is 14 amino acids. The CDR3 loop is CASSSDRVNQPQHF. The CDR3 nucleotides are TGTGCCAGCAGCTCCGACAGGGTCAATCAGCCCCAGCATTTT. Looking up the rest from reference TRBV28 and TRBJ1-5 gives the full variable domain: DVKVTQSSRYLVKRTGEKVFLECVQDMDHENMFWYRQDPGLGLRLIYFSYDVKMKEKGDIPEGYSVSREKKERFSLILESASTNQTSMYLCASSSDRVNQPQHFGDGTRLSIL.

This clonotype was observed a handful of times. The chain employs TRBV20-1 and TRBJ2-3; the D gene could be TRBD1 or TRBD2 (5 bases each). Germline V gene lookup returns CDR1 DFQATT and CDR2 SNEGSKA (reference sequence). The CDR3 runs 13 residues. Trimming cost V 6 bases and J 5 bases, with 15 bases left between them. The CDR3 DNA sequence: TGCAGTGCAGAGGACGGGGCCGGAGATACGCAGTATTTT. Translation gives CSAEDGAGDTQYF.

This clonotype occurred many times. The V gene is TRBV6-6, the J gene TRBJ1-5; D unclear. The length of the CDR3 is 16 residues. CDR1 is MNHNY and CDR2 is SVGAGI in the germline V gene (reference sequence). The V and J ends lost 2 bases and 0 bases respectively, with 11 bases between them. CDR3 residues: CASSYGSRVSNQPQHF. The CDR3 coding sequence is TGTGCCAGCAGTTACGGATCCCGGGTTAGCAATCAGCCCCAGCATTTT.

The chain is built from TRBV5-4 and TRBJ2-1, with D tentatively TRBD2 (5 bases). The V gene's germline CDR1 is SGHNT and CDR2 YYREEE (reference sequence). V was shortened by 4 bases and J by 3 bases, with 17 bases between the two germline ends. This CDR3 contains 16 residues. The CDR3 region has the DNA TGTGCCAGCAGCCCGCTCGAGGACTCCAACTACAATGAGCAGTTCTTC. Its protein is CASSPLEDSNYNEQFF. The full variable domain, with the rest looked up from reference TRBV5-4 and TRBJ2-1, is ETGVTQSPTHLIKTRGQQVTLRCSSQSGHNTVSWYQQALGQGPQFIFQYYREEENGRGNFPPRFSGLQFPNYSSELNVNALELDDSALYLCASSPLEDSNYNEQFFGPGTRLTVL.

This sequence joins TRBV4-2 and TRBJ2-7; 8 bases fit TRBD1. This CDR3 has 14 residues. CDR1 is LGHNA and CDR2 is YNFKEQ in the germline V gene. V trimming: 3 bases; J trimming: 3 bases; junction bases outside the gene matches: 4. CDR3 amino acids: CASSQGQENYEQYF. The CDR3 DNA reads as TGTGCCAGCAGCCAGGGACAGGAGAACTACGAGCAGTACTTC.

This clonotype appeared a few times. CDR3 coding DNA: TGTGCCAGCAGCACCCTGGACAGGGGCCCAGATACGCAGTATTTT. It specifies CASSTLDRGPDTQYF. The chain is built from TRBV13 and TRBJ2-3; 9 bases agree with TRBD1. The CDR3 has 15 residues. CDR1 is PRHDT and CDR2 is FYEKMQ in the germline V gene (reference sequence). Trimming took 5 bases from V and 4 from J; bases not matched to a gene: 7. Variable domain in full (rest from reference TRBV13 and TRBJ2-3): AAGVIQSPRHLIKEKRETATLKCYPIPRHDTVYWYQQGPGQDPQFLISFYEKMQSDKGSIPDRFSAQQFSDYHSELNMSSLELGDSALYFCASSTLDRGPDTQYFGPGTRLTVL.

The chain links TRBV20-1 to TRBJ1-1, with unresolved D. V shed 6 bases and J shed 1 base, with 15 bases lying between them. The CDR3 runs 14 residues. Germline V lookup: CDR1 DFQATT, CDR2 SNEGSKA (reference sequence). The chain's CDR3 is CSAPPVGENTEAFF. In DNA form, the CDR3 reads TGCAGTGCCCCTCCTGTCGGGGAGAACACTGAAGCTTTCTTT.

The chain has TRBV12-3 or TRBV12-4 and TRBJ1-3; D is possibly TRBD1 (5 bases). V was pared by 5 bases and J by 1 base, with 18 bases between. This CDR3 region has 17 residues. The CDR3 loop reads CASSRGMGVASGNTIYF. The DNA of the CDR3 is TGTGCCAGCAGTCGAGGGATGGGGGTTGCATCTGGAAACACCATATATTTT.

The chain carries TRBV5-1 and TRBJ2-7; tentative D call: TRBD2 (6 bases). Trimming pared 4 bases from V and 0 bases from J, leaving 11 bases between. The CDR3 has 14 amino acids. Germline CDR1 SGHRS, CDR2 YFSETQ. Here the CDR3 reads CASSPDGSSYEQYF. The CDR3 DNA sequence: TGCGCCAGCAGCCCGGACGGGAGCTCCTACGAGCAGTACTTC.

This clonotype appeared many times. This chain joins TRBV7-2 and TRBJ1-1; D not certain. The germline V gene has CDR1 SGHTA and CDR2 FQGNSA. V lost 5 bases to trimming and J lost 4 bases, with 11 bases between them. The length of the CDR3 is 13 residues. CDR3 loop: CASSLPGVTEAFF. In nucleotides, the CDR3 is TGTGCCAGCAGCCTCCCGGGCGTCACTGAAGCTTTCTTT.

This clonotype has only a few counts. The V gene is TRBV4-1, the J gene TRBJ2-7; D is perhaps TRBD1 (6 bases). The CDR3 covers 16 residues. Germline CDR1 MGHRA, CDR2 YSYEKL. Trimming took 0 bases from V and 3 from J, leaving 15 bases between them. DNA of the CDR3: TGCGCCAGCAGCCAAGACAGGGGTAGAATTGACTACGAGCAGTACTTC. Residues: CASSQDRGRIDYEQYF.

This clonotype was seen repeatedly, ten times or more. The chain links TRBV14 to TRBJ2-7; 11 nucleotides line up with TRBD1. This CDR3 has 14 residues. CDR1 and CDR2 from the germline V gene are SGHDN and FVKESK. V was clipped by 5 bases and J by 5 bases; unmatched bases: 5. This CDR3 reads CASSSRDRGNEQYF. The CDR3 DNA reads TGTGCCAGCAGCTCCCGGGACAGGGGGAACGAGCAGTACTTC.

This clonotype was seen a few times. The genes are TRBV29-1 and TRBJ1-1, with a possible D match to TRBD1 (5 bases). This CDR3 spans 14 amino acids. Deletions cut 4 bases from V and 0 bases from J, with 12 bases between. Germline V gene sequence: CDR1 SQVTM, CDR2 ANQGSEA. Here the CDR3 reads CSVGGVYMNTEAFF. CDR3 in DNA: TGCAGCGTTGGGGGGGTGTACATGAACACTGAAGCTTTCTTT.